The clone carrying this TCR beta chain was counted a single time. This record belongs to a study of cytomegalovirus exposure and HLA in healthy donors. PCR primers comprised 60 Vbeta and 13 Jbeta primers. Generated by immunoSEQ multiplex PCR, the TCRdb table keeps only in-frame clones and is missing some. The sample includes 140,000 or so clones, roughly 65% of them seen just once. CDR1 is MNHEY, CDR2 SVGAGI, per germline. Trimming removed 1 base from V and 8 bases from J; junction bases left unmatched: 4. The CDR3 runs to 14 residues. The gene calls are TRBV6-5 and TRBJ1-2; 10 bases fit TRBD1. This sequence was found in a man aged 60 to 75 in good health and CMV-seronegative. Sample: PBMCs. CDR3 DNA: TGTGCCAGCAGTTACTTCGGGACAGGGGCCGGCTACACCTTC. The encoded protein is CASSYFGTGAGYTF.